One sample yielded the 23 T cell receptor beta chains listed below, sequenced in a study of a mutant IDH1 vaccine in newly diagnosed glioma. Using immunoSEQ multiplex PCR, the repertoire was profiled, and TCRdb retains in-frame clones only, with some absent. Here the sample spans approximately 60,000 clones, roughly 81% being singletons. As to time point: week 23, last vaccination. Mutant IDH1 20-mer peptide, at 300 ug, made up each vaccine dose, with topical imiquimod. Their target antigens are unknown. Here the sequenced sample was PBMCs, taken from a glioma patient whose treatment included an IDH1 peptide vaccine. The receptors here all came from a woman between 35 and 50 years old with glioma. Some clones in this sample may be carry-over from other donors' samples.

V is TRBV10-3 and J is TRBJ1-4; D gene unclear. This CDR3 region has 14 residues. Germline values: CDR1 ENHRY, CDR2 SYGVKD. Trimming took off 4 bases at V and 7 bases at J, with 13 bases between the two ends. In nucleotides, the CDR3 is TGTGCCATCAGTGGGGAATCCGGAGTTGAAAAACTGTTTTTT. Translating it yields CAISGESGVEKLFF.

The chain combines TRBV7-6 with TRBJ1-6; D ambiguous. This CDR3 is built from 15 residues. Trimming cost V 2 bases and J 0 bases, with 5 bases left between them. The germline V gene has CDR1 SGHVS and CDR2 FNYEAQ. As DNA, the CDR3 is TGTGCCAGCAGCTTAAGTGGCTCCTATAATTCACCCCTCCACTTT. This sequence encodes CASSLSGSYNSPLHF.

The chain links TRBV19 to TRBJ2-6; D is perhaps TRBD2 (6 bases). The CDR3 totals 15 residues. Per the germline V gene, CDR1 is LNHDA and CDR2 is SQIVND (reference sequence). V was cut by 3 bases and J by 3 bases, with 9 bases left in between. The CDR3 here is CASSIGGVGANVLTF. Written as DNA, the CDR3 is TGTGCCAGTAGTATCGGAGGGGTTGGGGCCAACGTCCTGACTTTC.

This clone has only one observation. The gene calls are TRBV5-6 and TRBJ2-3, with TRBD1 identical over 8 bases. CDR1 SGHDT and CDR2 YYEEEE come from the germline V gene. CDR3 length: 12 amino acids. J lost 4 bases, V lost 5 bases, and 0 bases had no gene match. Here the CDR3 reads CASRTGADTQYF. In nucleotides, the CDR3 is TGTGCCAGCAGGACAGGGGCAGATACGCAGTATTTT.

The V and J genes are TRBV19 and TRBJ1-6; the D is unclear. The CDR3 contains 12 residues. Germline V CDR1 and CDR2: LNHDA, SQIVND (reference sequence). The germline V and J ends were trimmed by 1 base and 10 bases, with 5 bases remaining between them. The CDR3 DNA sequence: TGTGCCAGTAGTATAGCGAAATCACCCCTCCACTTT. Protein sequence: CASSIAKSPLHF. The full variable domain, rest sourced from reference TRBV19 and TRBJ1-6, is DGGITQSPKYLFRKEGQNVTLSCEQNLNHDAMYWYRQDPGQGLRLIYYSQIVNDFQKGDIAEGYSVSREKKESFPLTVTSAQKNPTAFYLCASSIAKSPLHFGNGTRLTVT.

As regards this clone: A read error may produce the germline difference seen at one junction end. The chain couples TRBV7-7 to TRBJ2-2; D call uncertain. Germline V gives CDR1 SSHAT, CDR2 FNYEAQ (reference sequence). The CDR3 is 13 amino acids. CDR3: CASSLFGSGELFF. The CDR3 DNA is TGTGCTAGCAGCTTGTTCGGCTCCGGGGAGCTGTTTTTT.

V gene TRBV7-2 combines with J gene TRBJ2-7, with D unresolved. CDR1 and CDR2 (germline): SGHTA, FQGNSA. Trimming cost V 1 base and J 3 bases, with 10 bases left between them. This CDR3 spans 14 amino acids. The DNA for the CDR3 is TGTGCCAGCAGCTTAGTAGGTCTAGACTACGAGCAGTACTTC. This gives the protein CASSLVGLDYEQYF. The full variable domain, in which reference TRBV7-2 and TRBJ2-7 provide the parts outside the CDR3, is GAGVSQSPSNKVTEKGKDVELRCDPISGHTALYWYRQSLGQGLEFLIYFQGNSAPDKSGLPSDRFSAERTGGSVSTLTIQRTQQEDSAVYLCASSLVGLDYEQYFGPGTRLTVT.

The rearrangement uses TRBV6-5 and TRBJ2-6, with 9 nucleotides matching TRBD1. From germline, CDR1 is MNHEY and CDR2 SVGAGI. The CDR3 length is 15 residues. Trimming at V came to 8 bases and at J to 0 bases, leaving 2 bases not matched to a gene. The CDR3 reads CASGQGSSGANVLTF. The CDR3 DNA is TGTGCCAGCGGACAGGGGAGCTCTGGGGCCAACGTCCTGACTTTC.

The CDR3: CAITRTSGGDTGELFF. The CDR3, as DNA: TGTGCCATCACGAGGACTAGCGGGGGGGACACCGGGGAGCTGTTTTTT. The chain recombines TRBV2 with TRBJ2-2; 15 bases match TRBD2. From germline, CDR1 is SNHLY and CDR2 FYNNEI. CDR3 length: 16 residues. V gave up 10 bases and J gave up 3 bases; unmatched junction bases: 6.

V usage is TRBV4-1 and J usage is TRBJ1-4, with a possible D match to TRBD1 (5 bases). This CDR3 contains 18 residues. With 6 bases removed from V and 0 bases from J, the gap between germline ends came to 20 bases. Germline-derived CDR1 and CDR2 are MGHRA and YSYEKL. CDR3 in DNA: TGCGCCAGCAGTCGATCAGCTGGAGACAGTGCAACTAATGAAAAACTGTTTTTT. It encodes CASSRSAGDSATNEKLFF.

The chain has TRBV7-2 and TRBJ2-7; 9 nucleotides line up with TRBD1. Germline trimming cut 5 bases from V and 3 bases from J; bases unmatched to any gene: 5. The CDR3 runs to 14 residues. The germline V gene has CDR1 SGHTA and CDR2 FQGNSA. The CDR3 protein is CASSPGTGNYEQYF. The CDR3 nucleotides read TGTGCCAGCAGCCCCGGGACAGGGAACTACGAGCAGTACTTC.

V and J are TRBV4-3 and TRBJ1-5; 10 bases match TRBD1. J gave up 7 bases and V 1 base, and 13 bases lay outside the gene matches. The CDR3 consists of 18 residues. In germline, CDR1 is LGHNA, CDR2 YSLEER. CDR3 loop: CASSQVRVTGGGRQPQHF. The CDR3 coding sequence is TGCGCCAGCAGCCAAGTAAGGGTGACAGGGGGCGGACGGCAGCCCCAGCATTTT.

V gene TRBV25-1 combines with J gene TRBJ2-3, with TRBD1 as a possible D gene (6 bases). Trimming took 8 bases from V and 2 from J, leaving 14 bases between them. Germline CDR1 reads MGHDK; CDR2 reads SYGVNS. CDR3 size: 14 residues. This chain's CDR3 is CASGYREPTDTQYF. The CDR3 DNA reads as TGTGCCAGCGGATACAGGGAGCCCACAGATACGCAGTATTTT.

V usage is TRBV4-2 and J usage is TRBJ2-5; D ambiguous. Looked up from germline, CDR1 is LGHNA and CDR2 is YNFKEQ. Trimming cost V 0 bases and J 5 bases, with 13 bases left between them. There are 15 residues in the CDR3. The CDR3 loop is CASSQDMGPEETQYF. In DNA, the CDR3 is TGTGCCAGCAGCCAAGATATGGGTCCCGAGGAGACCCAGTACTTC.

The chain combines TRBV11-2 with TRBJ1-1; 8 positions match TRBD1. CDR3 length: 16 amino acids. V shed 5 bases and J 1 base; nucleotides not matched to a gene: 9. Per germline, CDR1 SGHAT and CDR2 FQNNGV. CDR3 nucleotides: TGTGCCAGCAGCAAGGCAGGGGGCGCGAGGAACACTGAAGCTTTCTTT. This sequence encodes CASSKAGGARNTEAFF.

V usage is TRBV21-1 and J usage is TRBJ2-7; the table's D call, TRBD2, was not checked against the DNA. TRBV21-1 is reported as a pseudogene. The CDR3 has 17 residues. The DNA for the CDR3 is TGTGCCAGCAGCTTCTTTCCCTCCAGCGGACCTACCTACGAGCAGTACTTC. Encoded protein: CASSFFPSSGPTYEQYF.

The chain joins TRBV6-5 to TRBJ1-2, with D possibly being TRBD1 (5 bases). V was clipped by 2 bases and J by 1 base, with 14 bases between them. Germline V gene sequence: CDR1 MNHEY, CDR2 SVGAGI. This CDR3 is 16 amino acids long. The CDR3 nucleotides read TGTGCCAGCAGTTACCTCCGGAGGGGAGTTAACTATGGCTACACCTTC. This sequence encodes CASSYLRRGVNYGYTF.

This clone was picked up one time. This rearrangement joins TRBV7-2 to TRBJ2-7; possibly TRBD1 for D (5 bases). V lost 4 bases, J lost 3 bases, and 7 bases lay in between. CDR1 is SGHTA, CDR2 FQGNSA, per germline. The CDR3 has 12 residues. The CDR3 sequence is CASSSRDYEQYF. The CDR3 DNA sequence: TGTGCCAGCAGCTCCAGGGACTACGAGCAGTACTTC.

This rearrangement joins TRBV12-5 to TRBJ2-5; the D call may be TRBD1 or TRBD2 (5 bases each). Trimming took off 0 bases at V and 0 bases at J, with 20 bases between the two ends. This CDR3 spans 19 amino acids. CDR1 is LGHNT, CDR2 FRNRAP, per germline. The DNA of the CDR3 is TGTGCTAGTGGTTTGGTACTTTTTGCCCGGGGACGGAACCAAGAGACCCAGTACTTC. It yields the protein CASGLVLFARGRNQETQYF. The entire variable domain, with the rest obtained from reference TRBV12-5 and TRBJ2-5, is as follows: DARVTQTPRHKVTEMGQEVTMRCQPILGHNTVFWYRQTMMQGLELLAYFRNRAPLDDSGMPKDRFSAEMPDATLATLKIQPSEPRDSAVYFCASGLVLFARGRNQETQYFGPGTRLLVL.

The J gene is TRBJ1-5, the V gene TRBV7-2; D gene unclear. The V and J ends lost 5 bases and 11 bases respectively, with 13 bases between them. This CDR3 is 12 amino acids long. Germline V gene data show CDR1 as SGHTA and CDR2 as FQGNSA. In nucleotides, the CDR3 is TGTGCCAGCAGCCCTAGGGAGGGTGCCCAGCATTTT. It is translated as CASSPREGAQHF.

This sequence joins TRBV6-4 and TRBJ2-6; no clear D. Trimming shortened V by 0 bases and J by 0 bases, and 6 bases separated the two germline ends. Per the germline V gene, CDR1 is MRHNA and CDR2 is SNTAGT. The CDR3 has 16 amino acids. The CDR3 bases are TGTGCCAGCAGTGACTCTACAGCCTCTGGGGCCAACGTCCTGACTTTC. Encoded protein: CASSDSTASGANVLTF.

This rearrangement joins TRBV7-9 to TRBJ2-7; no reliable D call. The CDR3 extends over 11 amino acids. Germline V gives CDR1 SEHNR, CDR2 FQNEAQ (reference sequence). The V end was cut by 5 bases, the J end by 3 bases, with 5 bases between. The CDR3 loop reads CASSNFYEQYF. The CDR3 DNA reads TGTGCCAGCAGCAACTTCTACGAGCAGTACTTC.

This chain uses TRBV2 with TRBJ1-4; D is possibly TRBD1 (5 bases). CDR1 SNHLY and CDR2 FYNNEI come from the germline V gene. V lost 7 bases and J 7 bases, leaving 16 bases between the germline ends. CDR3 length: 14 residues. CDR3 in DNA: TGTGCCAGCAAGTTGACAGCCTGGACTGAAAAACTGTTTTTT. Residues: CASKLTAWTEKLFF.